This T cell receptor beta chain was sequenced for a study of CD8+CD57+ T cells in acquired aplastic anemia. Regarding the study as a whole: The study found no significant CD8+ Simpson's diversity difference between patients and controls. Almost 30 CD8+ CDR3 sequences occurred in both the patients and the controls.

This clonotype was observed a single time. The target antigen is unknown. The template for TCR beta VDJ and CDR3 sequence profiling was genomic DNA. TCRdb reprocessed the reads via MiXCR and lists one record per CDR3 protein. The sample includes around 230,000 distinct CDR3 sequences, approximately 60% of them seen just once. Germline V gene lookup returns CDR1 SQVTM and CDR2 ANQGSEA. The CDR3 contains 12 residues. The ends lost 4 bases at V and 2 bases at J; junction bases unmatched: 2. The V call is TRBV29-1, the J call TRBJ2-7; 7 nucleotides agree with TRBD1. Sequenced sample: sorted CD4+, CD8+, or CD8+CD57+ T cells (not recorded which) from PBMCs. The receptor was isolated from a human donor in good health. In nucleotides, the CDR3 is TGCAGCGTTGGGGACAGAGCCTACGAGCAGTACTTC. It is translated as CSVGDRAYEQYF.